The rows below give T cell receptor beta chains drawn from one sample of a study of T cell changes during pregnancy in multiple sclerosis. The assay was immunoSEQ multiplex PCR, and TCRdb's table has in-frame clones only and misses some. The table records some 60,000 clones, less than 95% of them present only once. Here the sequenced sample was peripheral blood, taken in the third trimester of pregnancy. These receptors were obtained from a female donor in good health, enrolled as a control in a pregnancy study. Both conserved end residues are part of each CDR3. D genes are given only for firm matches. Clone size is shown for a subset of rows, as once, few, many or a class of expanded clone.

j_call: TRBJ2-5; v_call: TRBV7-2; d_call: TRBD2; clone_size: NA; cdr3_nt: TGTGCCAGCAGCTTAGCTAGCGGGGTTGAGACCCAGTACTTC; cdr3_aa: CASSLASGVETQYF
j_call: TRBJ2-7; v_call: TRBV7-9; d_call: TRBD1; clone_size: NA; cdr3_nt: TGTGCCAGCAGCTTAGGGACAGGGAAAATGTACTTC; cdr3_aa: CASSLGTGKMYF
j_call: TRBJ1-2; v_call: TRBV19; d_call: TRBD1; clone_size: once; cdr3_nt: TGTGCCAGTAGTATGGGACAGGGTCTTTATGGCTACACCTTC; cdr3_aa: CASSMGQGLYGYTF
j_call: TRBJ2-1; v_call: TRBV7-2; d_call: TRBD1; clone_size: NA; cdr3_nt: TGTGCCAGCAGCTTAGCGGCAGGGGGAAGATCCAATGAGCAGTTCTTC; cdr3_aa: CASSLAAGGRSNEQFF
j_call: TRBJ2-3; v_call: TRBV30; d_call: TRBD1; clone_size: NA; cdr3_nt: TGTGCCTGGCAGGACAGGGGCAGCACAGATACGCAGTATTTT; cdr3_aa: CAWQDRGSTDTQYF
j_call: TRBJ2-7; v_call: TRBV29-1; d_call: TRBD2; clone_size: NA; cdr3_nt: TGCAGCGTTGAATCGGGGGGTCCCTACGAGCAGTACTTC; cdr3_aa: CSVESGGPYEQYF
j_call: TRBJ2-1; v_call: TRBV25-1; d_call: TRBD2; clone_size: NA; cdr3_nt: TGTGCCAGCAGGCTAGCGGGAGTATTAAATGAGCAGTTCTTC; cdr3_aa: CASRLAGVLNEQFF
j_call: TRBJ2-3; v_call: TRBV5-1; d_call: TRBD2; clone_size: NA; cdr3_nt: TGCGCCAGCCGGGGGGGTCTAGGTGGAGGTACAGATACGCAGTATTTT; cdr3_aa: CASRGGLGGGTDTQYF
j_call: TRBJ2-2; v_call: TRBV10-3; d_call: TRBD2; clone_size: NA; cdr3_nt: TGTGCCATCAGTGAGTCAGGAGCGGGAGCGAAGATAGGGGAGCTGTTTTTT; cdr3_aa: CAISESGAGAKIGELFF
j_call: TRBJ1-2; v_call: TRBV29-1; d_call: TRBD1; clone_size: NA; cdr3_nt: TGCAGCGTTGCCAGGGGGGCCTATGGCTACACCTTC; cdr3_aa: CSVARGAYGYTF
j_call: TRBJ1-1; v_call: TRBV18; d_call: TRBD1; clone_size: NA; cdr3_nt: TGTGCCAGCTCTCAGGGGGGCGTCCGTGAAGCTTTCTTT; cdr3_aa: CASSQGGVREAFF
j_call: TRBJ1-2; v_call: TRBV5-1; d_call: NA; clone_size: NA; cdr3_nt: TGCGCCAGCAGCTCCTACAGGTTAGGTGACTATGGCTACACCTTC; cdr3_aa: CASSSYRLGDYGYTF
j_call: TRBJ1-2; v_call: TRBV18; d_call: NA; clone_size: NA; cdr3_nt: TGTGCCAGCTCACCCCGGGGGAGGTACTATGGCTACACCTTC; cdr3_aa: CASSPRGRYYGYTF
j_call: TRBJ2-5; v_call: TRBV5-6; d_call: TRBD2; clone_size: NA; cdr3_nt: TGTGCCAGCAGCCCTGGAGCGGGAGGGCCAATTCAAGAGACCCAGTACTTC; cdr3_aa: CASSPGAGGPIQETQYF
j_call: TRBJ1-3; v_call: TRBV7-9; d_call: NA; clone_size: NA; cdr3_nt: TGTGCCAGCAGCACCCGGGACTCTGGAAACACCATATATTTT; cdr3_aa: CASSTRDSGNTIYF
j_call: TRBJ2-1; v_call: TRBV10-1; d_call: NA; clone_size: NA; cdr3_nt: TGCGCCACCGCGGGACCACAACCTGTGTTCTCCTACAATGAGCAGTTCTTC; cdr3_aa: CATAGPQPVFSYNEQFF
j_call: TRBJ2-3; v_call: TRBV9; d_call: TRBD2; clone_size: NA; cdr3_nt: TGTGCCAGCAGCGCGTGGCGGGAGATACCAGATACGCAGTATTTT; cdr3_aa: CASSAWREIPDTQYF
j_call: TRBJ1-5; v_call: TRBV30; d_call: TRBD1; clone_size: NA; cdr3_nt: TGTGCCTGTTCTGACAGGGGCAATCAGCCCCAGCATTTT; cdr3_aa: CACSDRGNQPQHF
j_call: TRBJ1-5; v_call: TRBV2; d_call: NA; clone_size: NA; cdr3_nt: TGTGCCAGCATCAGGGAGGGCCCCAGTCAGCCCCAGCATTTT; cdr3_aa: CASIREGPSQPQHF
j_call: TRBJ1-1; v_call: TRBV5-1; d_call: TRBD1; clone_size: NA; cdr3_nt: TGCGCCAGCAGCTTGGATCAGGGGGTGGCTGAAGCTTTCTTT; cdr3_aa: CASSLDQGVAEAFF
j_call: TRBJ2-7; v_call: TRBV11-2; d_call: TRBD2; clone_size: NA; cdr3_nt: TGTGCCAGCAGCCCGGGACTAGCGAATTACTACGAGCAGTACTTC; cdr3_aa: CASSPGLANYYEQYF
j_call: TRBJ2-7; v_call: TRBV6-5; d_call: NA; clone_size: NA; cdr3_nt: TGTGCCAGCAGTTACTACCAGGGGAAGGACTACGAGCAGTACTTC; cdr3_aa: CASSYYQGKDYEQYF
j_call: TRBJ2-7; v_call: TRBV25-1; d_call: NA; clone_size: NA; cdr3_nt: TGTGCCCACGAGGGTGGTCCAAACGGCGAGCAGTACTTC; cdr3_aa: CAHEGGPNGEQYF
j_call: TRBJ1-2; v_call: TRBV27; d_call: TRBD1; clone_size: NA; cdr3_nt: TGTGCCAGCAGTTGGGGACAGAACTATGGCTACACCTTC; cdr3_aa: CASSWGQNYGYTF
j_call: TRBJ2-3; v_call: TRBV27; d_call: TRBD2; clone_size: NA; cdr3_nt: TGTGCCAGCAGTTTTTCGGGACTAGCGGCAGGAACAGATACGCAGTATTTT; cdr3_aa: CASSFSGLAAGTDTQYF
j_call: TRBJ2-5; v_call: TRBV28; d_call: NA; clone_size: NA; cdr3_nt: TGTGCCAGCAGTTATGGCGGGGCACAAGAGACCCAGTACTTC; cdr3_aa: CASSYGGAQETQYF
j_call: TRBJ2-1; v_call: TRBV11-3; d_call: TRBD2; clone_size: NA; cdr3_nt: TGTGCCAGCAGCTTAGTATCTAGCGGGGCCTACAATGAGCAGTTCTTC; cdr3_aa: CASSLVSSGAYNEQFF
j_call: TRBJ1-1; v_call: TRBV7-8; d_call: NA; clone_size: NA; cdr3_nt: TGTGCCAGCAGCTCTCTTGGGCTACCTGAAGCTTTCTTT; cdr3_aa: CASSSLGLPEAFF
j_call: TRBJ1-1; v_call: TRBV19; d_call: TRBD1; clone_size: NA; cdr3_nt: TGTGCCAGTAGTAAGGAGGGACAGGGTATCACTGAAGCTTTCTTT; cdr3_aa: CASSKEGQGITEAFF
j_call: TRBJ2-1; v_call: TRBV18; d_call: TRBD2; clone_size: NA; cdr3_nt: TGTGCCAGCTCACCCGGGACTACCAGCCATGAGCAGTTCTTC; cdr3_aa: CASSPGTTSHEQFF
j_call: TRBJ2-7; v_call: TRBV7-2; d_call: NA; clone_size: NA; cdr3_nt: TGTGCCAGCAGCTGGATAAAGCTAGCGCCGTTAGGTGGGTACGAGCAGTACTTC; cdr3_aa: CASSWIKLAPLGGYEQYF
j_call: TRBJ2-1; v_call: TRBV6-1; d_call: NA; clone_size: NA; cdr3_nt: TGTGCCAGCAGTGGATTGACAGGTGCCTACAATGAGCAGTTCTTC; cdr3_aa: CASSGLTGAYNEQFF
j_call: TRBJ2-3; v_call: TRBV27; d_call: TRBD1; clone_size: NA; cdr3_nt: TGTGCCAGCAGTTTATACGGGACAGTCTCGAGCACAGATACGCAGTATTTT; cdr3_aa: CASSLYGTVSSTDTQYF
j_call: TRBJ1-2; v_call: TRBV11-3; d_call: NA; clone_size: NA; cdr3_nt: TGTGCCAGCAGCTCACCGGGTCGAAAAAACTATGGCTACACCTTC; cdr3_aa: CASSSPGRKNYGYTF
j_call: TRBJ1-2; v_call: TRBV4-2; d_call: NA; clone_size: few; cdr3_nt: TGTGCCAGCAGCCAAGATTCGGCCGGACAGTGGGGCTACACCTTC; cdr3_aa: CASSQDSAGQWGYTF
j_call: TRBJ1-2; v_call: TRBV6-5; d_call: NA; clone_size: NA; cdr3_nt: TGTGCCAGCAGTTACGAGGCGGAGGACTATGGCTACACCTTC; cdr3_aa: CASSYEAEDYGYTF
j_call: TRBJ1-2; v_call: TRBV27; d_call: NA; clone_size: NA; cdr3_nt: TGTGCCAGCAGTTTCCTAGGAAGCTATGGCTACACCTTC; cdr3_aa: CASSFLGSYGYTF
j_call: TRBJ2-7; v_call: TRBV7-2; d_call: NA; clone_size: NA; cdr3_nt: TGTGCCAGCACCCAAGGCCCCTCTAGCTTAAACGAGCAGTACTTC; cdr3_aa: CASTQGPSSLNEQYF
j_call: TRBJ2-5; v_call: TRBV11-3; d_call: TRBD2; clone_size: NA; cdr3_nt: TGTGCCAGCAGCCAGGACGGGCTAGCGGGTGAGACCCAGTACTTC; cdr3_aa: CASSQDGLAGETQYF
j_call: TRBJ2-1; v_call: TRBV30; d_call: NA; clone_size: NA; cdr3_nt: TGTGCCTGGAGTGGAGGGACAGCCGGGACTAGTAGGCCCAATGAGCAGTTCTTC; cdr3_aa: CAWSGGTAGTSRPNEQFF
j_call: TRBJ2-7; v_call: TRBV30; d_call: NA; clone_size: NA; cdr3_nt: TGTGCCTGGAGTGACAGCTACGAGCAGTACTTC; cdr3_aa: CAWSDSYEQYF
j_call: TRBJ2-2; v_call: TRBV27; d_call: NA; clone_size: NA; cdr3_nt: TGTGCCAGCAGTTTTGGCAGCACCGGGGAGCTGTTTTTT; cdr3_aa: CASSFGSTGELFF
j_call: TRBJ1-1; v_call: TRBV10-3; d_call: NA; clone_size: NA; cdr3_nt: TGTGCCATCAGTGATTTGCGGGGGCCCACGGTGAACACTGAAGCTTTCTTT; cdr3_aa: CAISDLRGPTVNTEAFF
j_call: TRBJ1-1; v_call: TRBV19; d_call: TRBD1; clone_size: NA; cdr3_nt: TGTGCCAGTAGTAGACAGGGGAACACTGAAGCTTTCTTT; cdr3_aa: CASSRQGNTEAFF
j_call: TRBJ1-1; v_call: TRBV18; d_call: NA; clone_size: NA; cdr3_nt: TGTGCCAGCTCACCACCGGCAGGGCCTAACACTGAAGCTTTCTTT; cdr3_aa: CASSPPAGPNTEAFF
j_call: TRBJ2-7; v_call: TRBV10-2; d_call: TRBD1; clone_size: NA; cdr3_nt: TGCGCCAGCAGTGAAGGGACAGGGGTTGAGCAGTACTTC; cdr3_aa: CASSEGTGVEQYF
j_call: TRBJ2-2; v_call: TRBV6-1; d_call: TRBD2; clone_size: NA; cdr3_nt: TGTGCCAGCAGGGCTAGCGGGCTGAACACCGGGGAGCTGTTTTTT; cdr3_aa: CASRASGLNTGELFF
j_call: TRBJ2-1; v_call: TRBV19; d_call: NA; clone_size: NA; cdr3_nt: TGTGCCAGTAGTATTGGTTGGGGGCCATCCTACAATGAGCAGTTCTTC; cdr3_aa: CASSIGWGPSYNEQFF
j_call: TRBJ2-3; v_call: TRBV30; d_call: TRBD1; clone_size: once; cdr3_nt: TGTGCCTGGAGTGTACCAGGGGGATTAAGTGGAGATACGCAGTATTTT; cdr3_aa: CAWSVPGGLSGDTQYF
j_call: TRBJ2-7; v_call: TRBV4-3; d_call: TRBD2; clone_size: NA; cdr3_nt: TGCGCCAGCAGCCAAGTTAATGGACTAGAGTCCTACGAGCAGTACTTC; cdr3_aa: CASSQVNGLESYEQYF
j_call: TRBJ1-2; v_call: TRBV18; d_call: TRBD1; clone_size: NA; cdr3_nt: TGTGCCAGCTCAGCGGGACAGGGGACGCTGACTAACTATGGCTACACCTTC; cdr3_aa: CASSAGQGTLTNYGYTF
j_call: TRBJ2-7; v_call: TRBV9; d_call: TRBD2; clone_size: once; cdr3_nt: TGTGCCAGCTCTCCTAGCGGGGCATACGAGCAGTACTTC; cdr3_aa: CASSPSGAYEQYF
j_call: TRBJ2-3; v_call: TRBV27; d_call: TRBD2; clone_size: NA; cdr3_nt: TGTGCCAGCGGTATGCGGGGGGGCGCCGATACGCAGTATTTT; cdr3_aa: CASGMRGGADTQYF
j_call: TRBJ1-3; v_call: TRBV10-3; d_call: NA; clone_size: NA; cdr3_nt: TGTGCCACCTGGGGGTCGGGACAAGCTGGAAACACCATATATTTT; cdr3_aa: CATWGSGQAGNTIYF